This T cell receptor (beta chain) stems from a study of T-cell reconstitution after alpha-beta-depleted transplantation in children. The ends were cut back, 4 bases at V and 2 bases at J, with 9 bases in the middle. The CDR3 totals 13 residues. The V gene's germline CDR1 is MNHEY and CDR2 SMNVEV (reference sequence). This clonotype occurred many times. TCRbeta library preparation incorporated unique molecular identifiers. Using its own MiXCR run on the PCR reads, TCRdb lists one record per CDR3 protein. This table has fewer than 350,000 distinct CDR3 sequences, 9.5% to 13% appearing once. The V call is TRBV27, the J call TRBJ2-7, with a weak D call TRBD1 (6 bases). The sequence was collected from a male patient between 2 and 10 years old who had a stem cell transplant for chronic granulomatous disease, so the T cells may come from the graft donor. Sequencing used peripheral blood, obtained 180 days after TCRalphabeta/CD19-depleted stem cell transplant. This CDR3 is CASSYRTAYEQYF. The CDR3 coding sequence is TGTGCCAGCAGTTACCGGACAGCCTACGAGCAGTACTTC.